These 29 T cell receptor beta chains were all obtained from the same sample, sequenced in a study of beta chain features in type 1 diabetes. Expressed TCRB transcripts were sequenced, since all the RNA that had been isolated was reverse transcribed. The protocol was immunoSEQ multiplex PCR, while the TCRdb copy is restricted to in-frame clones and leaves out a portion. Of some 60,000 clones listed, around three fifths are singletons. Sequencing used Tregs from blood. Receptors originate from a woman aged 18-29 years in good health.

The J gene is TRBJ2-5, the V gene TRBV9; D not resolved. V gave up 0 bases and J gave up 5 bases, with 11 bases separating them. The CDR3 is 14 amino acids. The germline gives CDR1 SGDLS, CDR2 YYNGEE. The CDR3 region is CASSVAGSVETQYF. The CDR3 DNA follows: TGTGCCAGCAGCGTAGCTGGTAGTGTGGAGACCCAGTACTTC.

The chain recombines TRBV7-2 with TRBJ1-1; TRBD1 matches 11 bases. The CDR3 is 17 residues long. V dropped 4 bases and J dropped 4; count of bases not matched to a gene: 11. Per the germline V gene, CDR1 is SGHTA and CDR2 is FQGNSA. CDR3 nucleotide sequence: TGTGCCAGCAGCTCCGGGACAGGGGGTTTTCTAGCCACTGAAGCTTTCTTT. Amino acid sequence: CASSSGTGGFLATEAFF.

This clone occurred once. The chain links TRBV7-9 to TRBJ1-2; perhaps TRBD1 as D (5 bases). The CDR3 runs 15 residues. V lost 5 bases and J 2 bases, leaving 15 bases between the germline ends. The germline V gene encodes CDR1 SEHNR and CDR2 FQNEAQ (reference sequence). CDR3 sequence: CASSLNAGKNYGYTF. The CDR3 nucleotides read TGTGCCAGCAGCCTAAATGCAGGGAAAAACTATGGCTACACCTTC.

The chain's CDR3 is CASSPVGWGVNQPQHF. Written as DNA, the CDR3 is TGTGCCAGTAGCCCCGTTGGATGGGGGGTGAATCAGCCCCAGCATTTT. J is TRBJ1-5 and V is TRBV19, with a weak D call TRBD1 (5 bases). The germline V gene has CDR1 LNHDA and CDR2 SQIVND (reference sequence). V shed 6 bases and J shed 4 bases, with 19 bases lying between them. The CDR3 runs 16 residues.

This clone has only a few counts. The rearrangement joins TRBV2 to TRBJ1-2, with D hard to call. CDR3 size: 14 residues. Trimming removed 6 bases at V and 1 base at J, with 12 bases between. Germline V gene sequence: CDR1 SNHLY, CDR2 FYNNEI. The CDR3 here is CASSSPGDNYGYTF. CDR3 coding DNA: TGTGCCAGCAGCTCCCCCGGTGATAACTATGGCTACACCTTC.

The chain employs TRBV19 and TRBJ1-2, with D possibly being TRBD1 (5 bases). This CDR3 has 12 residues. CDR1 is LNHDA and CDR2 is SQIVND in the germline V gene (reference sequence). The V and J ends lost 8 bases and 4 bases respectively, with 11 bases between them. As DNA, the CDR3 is TGTGCCAGTTATGGGGCCTCCTATGGCTACACCTTC. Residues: CASYGASYGYTF.

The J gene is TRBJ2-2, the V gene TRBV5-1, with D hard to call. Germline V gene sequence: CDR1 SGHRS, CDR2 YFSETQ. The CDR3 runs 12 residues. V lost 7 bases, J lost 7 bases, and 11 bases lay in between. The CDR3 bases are TGCGCCAGCCGCCTTCGCGGCGGGGAGCTGTTTTTT. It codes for CASRLRGGELFF.

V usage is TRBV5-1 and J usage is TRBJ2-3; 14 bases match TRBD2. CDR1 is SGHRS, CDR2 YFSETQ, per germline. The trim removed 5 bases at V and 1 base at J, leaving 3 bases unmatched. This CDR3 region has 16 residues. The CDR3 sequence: CASRGLAGVGTDTQYF. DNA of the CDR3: TGCGCCAGCAGGGGACTAGCGGGAGTTGGCACAGATACGCAGTATTTT.

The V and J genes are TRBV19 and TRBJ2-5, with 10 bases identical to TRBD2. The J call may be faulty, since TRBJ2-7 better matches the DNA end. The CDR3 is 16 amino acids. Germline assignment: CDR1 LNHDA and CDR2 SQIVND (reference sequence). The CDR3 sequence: CASSIDSPSGSYEQYF. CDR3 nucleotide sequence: TGTGCCAGTAGTATAGATAGTCCTAGCGGGAGCTACGAGCAGTACTTC.

CDR3 in amino acids: CASSGGLGETQYF. DNA for the CDR3: TGTGCCAGCAGTGGCGGACTGGGCGAGACCCAGTACTTC. V is TRBV2 and J is TRBJ2-5; TRBD2 is a possible D gene (5 bases). V dropped 4 bases and J dropped 5 bases, with 11 bases sitting between them. The CDR3 runs to 13 residues. Looked up from germline, CDR1 is SNHLY and CDR2 is FYNNEI. The full variable domain, rest sourced from reference TRBV2 and TRBJ2-5, is EPEVTQTPSHQVTQMGQEVILRCVPISNHLYFYWYRQILGQKVEFLVSFYNNEISEKSEIFDDQFSVERPDGSNFTLKIRSTKLEDSAMYFCASSGGLGETQYFGPGTRLLVL.

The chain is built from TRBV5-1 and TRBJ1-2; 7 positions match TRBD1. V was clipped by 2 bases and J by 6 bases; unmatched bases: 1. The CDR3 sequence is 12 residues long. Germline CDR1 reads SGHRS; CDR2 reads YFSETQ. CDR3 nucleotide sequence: TGCGCCAGCAGCTTCACAGGGGATGGCTACACCTTC. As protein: CASSFTGDGYTF.

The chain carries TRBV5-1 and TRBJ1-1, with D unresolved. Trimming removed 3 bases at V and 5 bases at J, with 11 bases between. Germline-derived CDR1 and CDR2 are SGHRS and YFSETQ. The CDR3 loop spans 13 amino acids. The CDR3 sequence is CASSSGSRTEAFF. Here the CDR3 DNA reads TGCGCCAGCAGCTCTGGGTCGAGGACTGAAGCTTTCTTT. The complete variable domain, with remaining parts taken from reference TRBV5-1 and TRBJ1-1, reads KAGVTQTPRYLIKTRGQQVTLSCSPISGHRSVSWYQQTPGQGLQFLFEYFSETQRNKGNFPGRFSGRQFSNSRSEMNVSTLELGDSALYLCASSSGSRTEAFFGQGTRLTVV.

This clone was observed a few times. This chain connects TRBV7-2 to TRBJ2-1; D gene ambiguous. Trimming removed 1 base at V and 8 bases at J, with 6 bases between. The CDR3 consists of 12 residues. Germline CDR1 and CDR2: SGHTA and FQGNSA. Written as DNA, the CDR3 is TGTGCCAGCAGCTTAGTTGAGGATGAGCAGTTCTTC. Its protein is CASSLVEDEQFF.

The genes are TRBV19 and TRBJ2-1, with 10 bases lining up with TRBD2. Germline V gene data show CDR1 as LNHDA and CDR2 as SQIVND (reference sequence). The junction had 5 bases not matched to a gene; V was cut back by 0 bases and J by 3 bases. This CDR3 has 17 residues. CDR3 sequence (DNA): TGTGCCAGTAGTATAGATGGCCCTAGCGGGAGCTACAATGAGCAGTTCTTC. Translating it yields CASSIDGPSGSYNEQFF.

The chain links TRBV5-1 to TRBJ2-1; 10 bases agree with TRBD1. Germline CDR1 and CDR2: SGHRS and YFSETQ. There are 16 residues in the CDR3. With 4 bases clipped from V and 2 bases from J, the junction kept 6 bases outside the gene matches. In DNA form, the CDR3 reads TGCGCCAGCAGCGACCCGACAGGGGGCGCCTACAATGAGCAGTTCTTC. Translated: CASSDPTGGAYNEQFF.

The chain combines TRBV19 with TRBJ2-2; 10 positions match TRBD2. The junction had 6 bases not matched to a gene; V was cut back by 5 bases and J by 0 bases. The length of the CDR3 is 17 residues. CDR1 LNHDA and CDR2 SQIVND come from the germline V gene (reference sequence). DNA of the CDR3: TGTGCCAGTAGTTTAGGACTAGCGGCCTCGAACACCGGGGAGCTGTTTTTT. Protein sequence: CASSLGLAASNTGELFF.

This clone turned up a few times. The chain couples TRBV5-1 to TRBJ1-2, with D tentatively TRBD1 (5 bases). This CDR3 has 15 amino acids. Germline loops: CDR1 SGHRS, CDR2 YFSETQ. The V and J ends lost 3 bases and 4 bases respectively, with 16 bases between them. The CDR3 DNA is TGCGCCAGCAGCTCGGGGGACGGGCTCTTCTATGGCTACACCTTC. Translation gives CASSSGDGLFYGYTF.

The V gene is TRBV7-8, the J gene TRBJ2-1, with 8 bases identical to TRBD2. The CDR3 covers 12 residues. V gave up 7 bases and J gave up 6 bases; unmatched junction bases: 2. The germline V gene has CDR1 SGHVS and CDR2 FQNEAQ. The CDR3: CASTGRVNEQFF. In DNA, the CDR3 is TGTGCCAGCACCGGGAGGGTCAATGAGCAGTTCTTC.

CDR3 residues: CASSQLRGAGQYF. The CDR3 DNA sequence: TGTGCCAGCAGCCAACTTAGGGGTGCCGGTCAGTATTTT. The rearrangement links TRBV7-9 to TRBJ2-3; tentatively, D is TRBD1 (5 bases). The CDR3 length is 13 residues. Germline CDR1 is SEHNR and CDR2 is FQNEAQ (reference sequence). V was shortened by 5 bases and J by 12 bases, with 18 bases between the two germline ends.

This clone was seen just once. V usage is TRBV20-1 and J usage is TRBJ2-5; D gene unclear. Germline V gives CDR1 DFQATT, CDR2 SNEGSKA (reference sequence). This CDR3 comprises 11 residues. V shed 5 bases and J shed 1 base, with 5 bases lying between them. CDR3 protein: CSAPLQETQYF. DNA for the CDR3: TGCAGTGCTCCACTCCAAGAGACCCAGTACTTC.

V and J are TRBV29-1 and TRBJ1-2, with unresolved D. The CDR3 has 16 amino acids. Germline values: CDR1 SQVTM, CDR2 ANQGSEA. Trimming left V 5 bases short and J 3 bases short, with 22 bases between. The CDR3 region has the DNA TGCAGCGTTACACCCTCAAGCCCCGACGAGGACTATGGCTACACCTTC. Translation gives CSVTPSSPDEDYGYTF.

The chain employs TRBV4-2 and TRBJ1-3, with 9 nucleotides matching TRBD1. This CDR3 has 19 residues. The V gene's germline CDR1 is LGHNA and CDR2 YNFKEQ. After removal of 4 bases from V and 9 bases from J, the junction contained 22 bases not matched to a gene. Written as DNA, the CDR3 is TGTGCCAGCAGCCCAAAAATGCTTGGCCTGGGACAGGGAGTCGCCACCATATATTTT. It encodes CASSPKMLGLGQGVATIYF.

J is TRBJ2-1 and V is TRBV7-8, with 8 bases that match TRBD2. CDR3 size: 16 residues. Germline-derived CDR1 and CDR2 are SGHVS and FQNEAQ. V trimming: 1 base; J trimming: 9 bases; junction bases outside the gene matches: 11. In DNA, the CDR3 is TGTGCCAGCAGCTTAGACGCGGGGGGTTCTTGGGGTGAGCAGTTCTTC. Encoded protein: CASSLDAGGSWGEQFF. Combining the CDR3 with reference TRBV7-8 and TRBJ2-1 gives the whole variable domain GAGVSQSPRYKVAKRGQDVALRCDPISGHVSLFWYQQALGQGPEFLTYFQNEAQLDKSGLPSDRFFAERPEGSVSTLKIQRTQQEDSAVYLCASSLDAGGSWGEQFFGPGTRLTVL.

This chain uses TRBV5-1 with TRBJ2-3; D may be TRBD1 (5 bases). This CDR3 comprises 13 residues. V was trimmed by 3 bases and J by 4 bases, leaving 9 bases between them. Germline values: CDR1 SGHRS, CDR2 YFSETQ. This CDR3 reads CASSYRGSDTQYF. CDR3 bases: TGCGCCAGCAGCTATAGGGGCTCAGATACGCAGTATTTT.

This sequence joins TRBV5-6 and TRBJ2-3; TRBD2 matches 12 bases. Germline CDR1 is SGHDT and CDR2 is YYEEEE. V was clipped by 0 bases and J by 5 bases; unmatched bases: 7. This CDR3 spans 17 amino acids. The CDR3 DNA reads TGTGCCAGCAGCTTGGCCTCTAGCGGGAGGGCAGGAGATACGCAGTATTTT. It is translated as CASSLASSGRAGDTQYF.

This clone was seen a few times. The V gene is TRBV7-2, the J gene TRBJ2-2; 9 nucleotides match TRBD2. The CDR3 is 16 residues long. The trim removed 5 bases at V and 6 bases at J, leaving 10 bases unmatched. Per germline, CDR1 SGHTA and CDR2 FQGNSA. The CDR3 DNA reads TGTGCCAGCAGCCTGGGACTAGCACGGTTGGCCGGGGAGCTGTTTTTT. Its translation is CASSLGLARLAGELFF.

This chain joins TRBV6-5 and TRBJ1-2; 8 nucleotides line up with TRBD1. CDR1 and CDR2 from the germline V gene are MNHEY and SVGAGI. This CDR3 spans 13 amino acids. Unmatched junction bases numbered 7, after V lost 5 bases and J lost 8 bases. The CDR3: CASSPRTGRGYTF. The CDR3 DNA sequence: TGTGCCAGCAGTCCTAGGACAGGGCGGGGCTACACCTTC.

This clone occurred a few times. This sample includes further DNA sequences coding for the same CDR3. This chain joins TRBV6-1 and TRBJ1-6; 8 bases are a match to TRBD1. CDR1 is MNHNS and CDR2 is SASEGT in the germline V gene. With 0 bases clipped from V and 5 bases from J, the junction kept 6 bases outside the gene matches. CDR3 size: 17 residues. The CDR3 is CASSEANRGIDNSPLHF. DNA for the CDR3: TGTGCCAGCAGTGAAGCTAACAGGGGGATAGATAATTCACCCCTCCACTTT.

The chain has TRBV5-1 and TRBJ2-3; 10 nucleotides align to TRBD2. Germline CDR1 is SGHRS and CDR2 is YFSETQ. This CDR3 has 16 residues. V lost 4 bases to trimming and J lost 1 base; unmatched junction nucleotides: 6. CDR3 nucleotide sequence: TGCGCCAGCAGCGGGTTCCTAGCGGGAGGCACAGATACGCAGTATTTT. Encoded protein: CASSGFLAGGTDTQYF. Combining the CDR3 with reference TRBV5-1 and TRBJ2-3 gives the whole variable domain KAGVTQTPRYLIKTRGQQVTLSCSPISGHRSVSWYQQTPGQGLQFLFEYFSETQRNKGNFPGRFSGRQFSNSRSEMNVSTLELGDSALYLCASSGFLAGGTDTQYFGPGTRLTVL.